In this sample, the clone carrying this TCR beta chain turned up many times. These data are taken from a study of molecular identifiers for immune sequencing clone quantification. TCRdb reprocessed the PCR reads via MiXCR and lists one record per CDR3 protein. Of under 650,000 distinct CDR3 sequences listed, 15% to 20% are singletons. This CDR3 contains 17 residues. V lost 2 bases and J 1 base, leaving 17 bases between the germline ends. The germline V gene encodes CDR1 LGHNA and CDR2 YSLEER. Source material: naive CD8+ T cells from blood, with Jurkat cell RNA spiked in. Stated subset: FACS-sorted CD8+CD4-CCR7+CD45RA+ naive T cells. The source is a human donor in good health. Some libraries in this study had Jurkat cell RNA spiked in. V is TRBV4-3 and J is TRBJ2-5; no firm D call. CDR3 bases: TGCGCCAGCAGCCAAAATCTCCGGCAGTTCCCCCAAGAGACCCAGTACTTC. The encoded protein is CASSQNLRQFPQETQYF.